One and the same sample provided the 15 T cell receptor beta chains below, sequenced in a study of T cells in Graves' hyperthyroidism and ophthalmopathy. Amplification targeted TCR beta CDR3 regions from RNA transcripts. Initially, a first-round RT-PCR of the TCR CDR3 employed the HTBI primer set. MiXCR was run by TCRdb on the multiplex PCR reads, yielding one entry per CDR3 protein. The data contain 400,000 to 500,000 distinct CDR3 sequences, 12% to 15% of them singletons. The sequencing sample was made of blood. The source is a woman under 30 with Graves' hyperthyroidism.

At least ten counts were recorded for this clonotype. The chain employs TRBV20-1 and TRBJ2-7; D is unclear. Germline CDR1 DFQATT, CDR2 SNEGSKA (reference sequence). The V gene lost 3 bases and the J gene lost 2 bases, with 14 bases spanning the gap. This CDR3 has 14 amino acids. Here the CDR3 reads CSARSLGLPYEQYF. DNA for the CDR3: TGCAGTGCTAGGTCTTTAGGATTGCCCTACGAGCAGTACTTC.

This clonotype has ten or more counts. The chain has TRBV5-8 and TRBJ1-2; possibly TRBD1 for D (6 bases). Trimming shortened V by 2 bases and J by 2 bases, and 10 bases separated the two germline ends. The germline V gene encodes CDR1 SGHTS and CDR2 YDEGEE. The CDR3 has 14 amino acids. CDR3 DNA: TGTGCCAGCAGCTTACAGGGCCCAAACTATGGCTACACCTTC. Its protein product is CASSLQGPNYGYTF.

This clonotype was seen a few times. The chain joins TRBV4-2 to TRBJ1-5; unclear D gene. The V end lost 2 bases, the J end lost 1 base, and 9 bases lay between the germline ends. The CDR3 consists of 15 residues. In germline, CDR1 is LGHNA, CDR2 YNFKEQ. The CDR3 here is CASSQRLGSNQPQHF. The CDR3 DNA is TGTGCCAGCAGCCAACGGTTGGGAAGCAATCAGCCCCAGCATTTT.

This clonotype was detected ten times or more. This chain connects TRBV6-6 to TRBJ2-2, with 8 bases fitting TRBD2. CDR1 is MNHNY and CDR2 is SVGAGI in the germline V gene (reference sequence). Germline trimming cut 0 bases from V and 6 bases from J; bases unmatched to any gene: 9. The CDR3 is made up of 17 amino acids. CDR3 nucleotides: TGTGCCAGCAGTTACTCTGAAGCGGGAGTTTCTGCCGGGGAGCTGTTTTTT. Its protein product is CASSYSEAGVSAGELFF.

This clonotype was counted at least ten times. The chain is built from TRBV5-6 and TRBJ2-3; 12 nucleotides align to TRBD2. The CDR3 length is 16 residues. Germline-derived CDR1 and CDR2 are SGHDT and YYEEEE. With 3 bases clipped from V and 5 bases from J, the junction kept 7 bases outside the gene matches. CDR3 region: CASSSRLAGAQDTQYF. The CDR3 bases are TGTGCCAGCAGCTCGCGACTAGCGGGAGCGCAAGATACGCAGTATTTT.

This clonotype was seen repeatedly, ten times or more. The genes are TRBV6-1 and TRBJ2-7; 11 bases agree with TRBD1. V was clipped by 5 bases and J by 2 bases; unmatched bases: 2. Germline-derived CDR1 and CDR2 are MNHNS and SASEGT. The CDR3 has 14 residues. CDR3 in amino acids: CASSMGQGAYEQYF. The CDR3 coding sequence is TGTGCCAGCAGTATGGGACAGGGGGCCTACGAGCAGTACTTC.

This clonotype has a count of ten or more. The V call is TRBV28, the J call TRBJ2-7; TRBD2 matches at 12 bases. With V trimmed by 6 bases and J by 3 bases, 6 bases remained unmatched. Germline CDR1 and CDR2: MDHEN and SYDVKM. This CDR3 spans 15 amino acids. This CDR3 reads CASSRRLAGDYEQYF. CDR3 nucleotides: TGTGCCAGCAGCCGTAGACTAGCGGGAGACTACGAGCAGTACTTC.

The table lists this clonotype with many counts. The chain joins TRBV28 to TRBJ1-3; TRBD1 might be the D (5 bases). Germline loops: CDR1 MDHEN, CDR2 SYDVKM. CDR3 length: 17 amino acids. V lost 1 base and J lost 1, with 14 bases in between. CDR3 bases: TGTGCCAGCAGTTTATTACAGGTTGTCGGATCTGGAAACACCATATATTTT. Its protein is CASSLLQVVGSGNTIYF.

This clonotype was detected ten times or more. The CDR3 bases are TGTGCCATCAGTGAGTCGGCAGCCGATTGGGAGACCCAGTACTTC. This gives the protein CAISESAADWETQYF. The chain recombines TRBV10-3 with TRBJ2-5; D call uncertain. This CDR3 is built from 15 residues. The V end was cut by 0 bases, the J end by 5 bases, with 13 bases between. Germline assignment: CDR1 ENHRY and CDR2 SYGVKD.

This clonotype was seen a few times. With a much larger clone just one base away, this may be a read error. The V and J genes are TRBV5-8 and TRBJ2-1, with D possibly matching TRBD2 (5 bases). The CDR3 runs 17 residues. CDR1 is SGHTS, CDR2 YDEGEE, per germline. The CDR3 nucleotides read TGTGCCAGCAGCTTGGTAGGAGGTCAGAGCTCCTACAATGAGCAGCTCTTC. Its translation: CASSLVGGQSSYNEQLF.

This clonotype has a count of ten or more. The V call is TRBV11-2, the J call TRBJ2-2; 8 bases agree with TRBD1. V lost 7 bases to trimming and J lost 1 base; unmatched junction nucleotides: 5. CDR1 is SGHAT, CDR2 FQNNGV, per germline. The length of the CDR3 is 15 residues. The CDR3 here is CASNNRGLNTGELFF. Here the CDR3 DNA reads TGTGCCAGCAACAACAGGGGGTTGAACACCGGGGAGCTGTTTTTT.

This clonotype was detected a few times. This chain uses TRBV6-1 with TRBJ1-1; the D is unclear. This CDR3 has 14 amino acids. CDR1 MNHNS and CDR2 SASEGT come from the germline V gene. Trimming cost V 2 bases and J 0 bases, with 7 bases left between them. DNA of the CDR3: TGTGCCAGCAGTGAAATGGACTTGAACACTGAAGCTTTCTTT. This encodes CASSEMDLNTEAFF.

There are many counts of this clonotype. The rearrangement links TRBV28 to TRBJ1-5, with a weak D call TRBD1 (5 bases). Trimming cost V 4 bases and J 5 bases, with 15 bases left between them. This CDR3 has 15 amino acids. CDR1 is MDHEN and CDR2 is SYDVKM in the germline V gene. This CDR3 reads CASSYASGRDQPQHF. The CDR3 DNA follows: TGTGCCAGCAGTTACGCGTCGGGGCGGGATCAGCCCCAGCATTTT. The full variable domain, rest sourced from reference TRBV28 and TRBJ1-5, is DVKVTQSSRYLVKRTGEKVFLECVQDMDHENMFWYRQDPGLGLRLIYFSYDVKMKEKGDIPEGYSVSREKKERFSLILESASTNQTSMYLCASSYASGRDQPQHFGDGTRLSIL.

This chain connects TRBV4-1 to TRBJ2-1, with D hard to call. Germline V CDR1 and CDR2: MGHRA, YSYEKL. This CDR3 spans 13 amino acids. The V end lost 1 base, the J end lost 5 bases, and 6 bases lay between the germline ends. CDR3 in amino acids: CASSQGKDNEQFF. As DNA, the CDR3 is TGCGCCAGCAGCCAAGGGAAGGACAATGAGCAGTTCTTC.

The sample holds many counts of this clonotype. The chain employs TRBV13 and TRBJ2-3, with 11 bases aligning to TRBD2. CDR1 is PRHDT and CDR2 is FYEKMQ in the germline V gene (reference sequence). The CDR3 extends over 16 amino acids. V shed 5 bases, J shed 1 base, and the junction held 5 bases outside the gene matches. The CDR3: CASSPGTSGRTDTQYF. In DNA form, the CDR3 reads TGTGCCAGCAGCCCTGGGACTAGCGGACGCACAGATACGCAGTATTTT.